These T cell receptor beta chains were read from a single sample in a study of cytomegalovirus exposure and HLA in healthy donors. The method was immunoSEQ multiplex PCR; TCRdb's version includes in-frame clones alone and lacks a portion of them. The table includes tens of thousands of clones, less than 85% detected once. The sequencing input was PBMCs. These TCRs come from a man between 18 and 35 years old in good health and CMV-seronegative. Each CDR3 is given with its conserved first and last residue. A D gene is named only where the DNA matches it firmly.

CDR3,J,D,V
CASSQDRPGDFQPQHF,TRBJ1-5,NA,TRBV4-1
CARELTGGLRETQYF,TRBJ2-5,TRBD1,TRBV10-1
CASSLSGRSAVETQYF,TRBJ2-5,NA,TRBV7-7
CASSPIPAGYSGANVLTF,TRBJ2-6,NA,TRBV7-6
CASSVGGDLNTEAFF,TRBJ1-1,NA,TRBV9
CASTAMGLRSTVSNQPQHF,TRBJ1-5,NA,TRBV19
CASSPGQAYQPQHF,TRBJ1-5,TRBD1,TRBV7-9
CASSPVGRDAETQYF,TRBJ2-5,TRBD2,TRBV5-6
CASSLLFGDYNSPLHF,TRBJ1-6,NA,TRBV13
CATSRVDEKLFF,TRBJ1-4,NA,TRBV15
CASSQTRDRRYEQYF,TRBJ2-7,TRBD1,TRBV14
CSVENPDRVYEQYF,TRBJ2-7,TRBD1,TRBV29-1
CASSLAGTPGGYTF,TRBJ1-2,NA,TRBV5-6
CASGTTGGSHNEQFF,TRBJ2-1,TRBD1,TRBV6-5
CASSSTAGGWEQYF,TRBJ2-5,TRBD1,TRBV27
CASSNSLRGETQYF,TRBJ2-5,NA,TRBV19
CASSFQGRGTEAFF,TRBJ1-1,NA,TRBV19